This TCR beta chain derives from a study of cytomegalovirus exposure and HLA in healthy donors. Study outcomes and limitations: Reports indicated that the classifier achieved high specificity and sensitivity in diagnosing cytomegalovirus status.

V was pared by 3 bases and J by 8 bases, with 7 bases of the junction left unmatched. This CDR3 spans 16 amino acids. Germline lookup yields CDR1 SGHTA and CDR2 FQGNSA. Use of 60 Vbeta and 13 Jbeta primers characterized the PCR. Original handling: In a later analysis, 60 million to 90 million unique TCR beta chains included roughly 11 million shared by two or more donors. The repertoire was sequenced with immunoSEQ multiplex PCR; TCRdb's copy has only in-frame clones and lacks some. Clone size and V and J calls were adopted from that table, with D and trimming inferred from the DNA. The sample shows 150,000 to 200,000 clones, 77% of them seen only once. On this clone: Its target is not known.

This receptor was obtained from a woman younger than 45 in good health and CMV-seronegative. The chain is built from TRBV7-2 and TRBJ2-1, with TRBD2 identical over 13 bases. Material for sequencing was PBMCs. Written as DNA, the CDR3 is TGTGCCAGCAGCTTCTCTGGGACTAGCGGGGAGGATGAGCAGTTCTTC. It translates to CASSFSGTSGEDEQFF. Filled out from reference TRBV7-2 and TRBJ2-1, the complete variable domain reads GAGVSQSPSNKVTEKGKDVELRCDPISGHTALYWYRQSLGQGLEFLIYFQGNSAPDKSGLPSDRFSAERTGGSVSTLTIQRTQQEDSAVYLCASSFSGTSGEDEQFFGPGTRLTVL.